These 20 T cell receptor beta chains came from one sample sequenced in a study of cytomegalovirus exposure and HLA in healthy donors. Here immunoSEQ multiplex PCR was the method, and the copy in TCRdb shows in-frame clones only, minus some. Of about 200,000 clones in the sample, around 78% are singletons; the top ten hold around 5.6%. Sequenced input: PBMCs. The receptors were gathered from a woman between 18 and 29 years old in good health and CMV-seronegative.

V is TRBV27 and J is TRBJ1-2; the match to TRBD1 covers 7 bases. V lost 4 bases, J lost 5 bases, and 10 bases stayed unmatched. The CDR3 totals 15 residues. Germline loops: CDR1 MNHEY, CDR2 SMNVEV (reference sequence). CDR3 DNA: TGTGCCAGCAGTTCCGGGACAGAGAGCCAGTATGGCTACACCTTC. Protein product: CASSSGTESQYGYTF.

This rearrangement joins TRBV5-6 to TRBJ2-7, with a possible D match to TRBD2 (7 bases). The CDR3 totals 14 residues. Germline CDR1 and CDR2: SGHDT and YYEEEE. The V end was cut by 2 bases, the J end by 4 bases, with 13 bases between. DNA of the CDR3: TGTGCCAGCAGCTTTCTACAGGGAGGGTACGAGCAGTACTTC. Translation: CASSFLQGGYEQYF.

This chain links TRBV5-6 with TRBJ1-1; D is unclear. Germline V gene lookup returns CDR1 SGHDT and CDR2 YYEEEE. This CDR3 is built from 15 residues. The V gene lost 0 bases and the J gene lost 1 base, with 10 bases spanning the gap. Here the CDR3 DNA reads TGTGCCAGCAGCTTGGGCCCGGGAGGGAACACTGAAGCTTTCTTT. It translates to CASSLGPGGNTEAFF.

CDR3 sequence: CASSPLGGNTGELFF. CDR3 DNA sequence: TGTGCCAGCAGCCCCCTGGGGGGCAACACCGGGGAGCTGTTTTTT. The chain couples TRBV11-3 to TRBJ2-2, with D possibly called TRBD1 or TRBD2 (6 bases each). This CDR3 contains 15 residues. Germline V gene lookup returns CDR1 SGHNT and CDR2 YENEEA. V gave up 5 bases and J gave up 2 bases, with 12 bases separating them.

V and J are TRBV6-1 and TRBJ2-3; TRBD2 is a possible D gene (7 bases). V lost 3 bases, J lost 6 bases, and 16 bases lay in between. The CDR3 is 15 amino acids. From germline, CDR1 is MNHNS and CDR2 SASEGT. DNA of the CDR3: TGTGCCAGCAGTGAGCCTCGGGGGGCGGGGGATACGCAGTATTTT. Amino acids: CASSEPRGAGDTQYF.

This clone is a singleton in its sample. This rearrangement joins TRBV7-8 to TRBJ2-3, with 8 positions matching TRBD2. Looked up from germline, CDR1 is SGHVS and CDR2 is FQNEAQ. With V trimmed by 1 base and J by 2 bases, 5 bases remained unmatched. This CDR3 is 16 amino acids long. The CDR3 coding sequence is TGTGCCAGCAGCTTAGGAGGCGGGAGGCCCACAGATACGCAGTATTTT. It encodes CASSLGGGRPTDTQYF.

This clone was counted once. The chain links TRBV4-1 to TRBJ2-7, with 11 bases that match TRBD2. Germline assignment: CDR1 MGHRA and CDR2 YSYEKL. The CDR3 has 15 amino acids. Trimming removed 4 bases from V and 7 bases from J; junction bases left unmatched: 9. CDR3 nucleotides: TGCGCCAGCAGCCCGAGCCTAGCGGGAGGCCGGGAGCAGTACTTC. Translation gives CASSPSLAGGREQYF.

The chain carries TRBV7-3 and TRBJ1-1; D may be TRBD1 (5 bases). This CDR3 region has 13 residues. Germline V gene sequence: CDR1 SGHTA, CDR2 FQGTGA. The V end lost 5 bases, the J end lost 3 bases, and 10 bases lay between the germline ends. Written as DNA, the CDR3 is TGTGCCAGCAGCCTACAGGAGGACACTGAAGCTTTCTTT. Residues: CASSLQEDTEAFF.

Note on this clone: Relative to the germline gene, one junction end is altered; a read error may explain this. V is TRBV7-9 and J is TRBJ2-7; a weak D match, TRBD1 (6 bases). Germline-derived CDR1 and CDR2 are SEHNR and FQNEAQ (reference sequence). CDR3 length: 11 amino acids. Here the CDR3 reads CASSPGTTYVF. The CDR3 bases are TGTGCCAGCAGCCCCGGGACAACGTATGTCTTC.

Points on this clone: Other DNA variants within this sample encode the same CDR3. The gene calls are TRBV27 and TRBJ1-1, with no clear D. Germline CDR1 is MNHEY and CDR2 is SMNVEV (reference sequence). Trimming stripped 3 bases from V and 0 bases from J, with 8 bases between. The CDR3 is 14 residues long. CDR3 sequence reads: CASSLGRMNTEAFF. DNA of the CDR3: TGTGCCAGCAGTTTGGGCAGAATGAACACTGAAGCTTTCTTT.

This chain connects TRBV30 to TRBJ2-7; no firm D call. The CDR3 has 12 residues. Trimming took off 3 bases at V and 5 bases at J, with 11 bases between the two ends. CDR1 GTSNPN and CDR2 SVGIG come from the germline V gene (reference sequence). CDR3 sequence reads: CAWSPGFNEQYF. In DNA form, the CDR3 reads TGTGCCTGGAGCCCTGGCTTTAACGAGCAGTACTTC.

The chain joins TRBV5-1 to TRBJ2-7; 7 bases fit TRBD1. V trimming: 6 bases; J trimming: 7 bases; junction bases outside the gene matches: 4. The CDR3 is 11 amino acids. CDR1 is SGHRS and CDR2 is YFSETQ in the germline V gene. CDR3 nucleotide sequence: TGCGCCAGCACGACAGGGCGGGAGCAGTACTTC. Amino acid sequence: CASTTGREQYF. The variable domain in full, with the rest retrieved from reference TRBV5-1 and TRBJ2-7, is KAGVTQTPRYLIKTRGQQVTLSCSPISGHRSVSWYQQTPGQGLQFLFEYFSETQRNKGNFPGRFSGRQFSNSRSEMNVSTLELGDSALYLCASTTGREQYFGPGTRLTVT.

This clone was seen once. The chain joins TRBV11-1 to TRBJ2-7, with TRBD2 matching over 12 bases. This CDR3 comprises 16 residues. J was trimmed by 0 bases and V by 6 bases; bases with no gene match: 6. The germline V gene has CDR1 SGHAT and CDR2 FQDESV (reference sequence). The CDR3 sequence is CASRGLAGLSSYEQYF. The DNA for the CDR3 is TGTGCCAGCAGAGGACTAGCGGGGTTAAGCTCCTACGAGCAGTACTTC.

The chain recombines TRBV11-2 with TRBJ2-7; a weak D match, TRBD2 (7 bases). Germline lookup yields CDR1 SGHAT and CDR2 FQNNGV. The CDR3 extends over 17 amino acids. With 2 bases removed from V and 9 bases from J, the gap between germline ends came to 26 bases. DNA of the CDR3: TGTGCCAGCAGCTTAAGCCCCGAGGGGGGGCAGTCGAGGGGGCAGTACTTC. This gives the protein CASSLSPEGGQSRGQYF.

The chain has TRBV29-1 and TRBJ2-3; 11 bases align to TRBD1. The V gene's germline CDR1 is SQVTM and CDR2 ANQGSEA. V dropped 6 bases and J dropped 0; count of bases not matched to a gene: 5. This CDR3 is 15 amino acids long. The CDR3 DNA reads as TGCAGCGTCGGGACAGGGGGACACAGCACAGATACGCAGTATTTT. As protein: CSVGTGGHSTDTQYF.

The V and J genes are TRBV18 and TRBJ1-5, with D unresolved. The CDR3 extends over 16 amino acids. Trimming pared 1 base from V and 0 bases from J, leaving 10 bases between. Germline CDR1 KGHSH, CDR2 LQKENI. CDR3 coding DNA: TGTGCCAGCTCACCACTAGGAGGTAATAGCAATCAGCCCCAGCATTTT. Translation gives CASSPLGGNSNQPQHF. Using reference TRBV18 and TRBJ1-5 for the parts outside the CDR3, the full variable domain is NAGVMQNPRHLVRRRGQEARLRCSPMKGHSHVYWYRQLPEEGLKFMVYLQKENIIDESGMPKERFSAEFPKEGPSILRIQQVVRGDSAAYFCASSPLGGNSNQPQHFGDGTRLSIL.

The chain is built from TRBV5-6 and TRBJ2-3; TRBD2 matches at 9 bases. This CDR3 has 16 amino acids. V gave up 2 bases and J gave up 2 bases; unmatched junction bases: 6. Germline V gene data show CDR1 as SGHDT and CDR2 as YYEEEE. CDR3 amino acids: CASSLLTSGHTDTQYF. CDR3 nucleotide sequence: TGTGCCAGCAGCTTACTGACTAGCGGACACACAGATACGCAGTATTTT.

Only one count was recorded for this clone. The gene calls are TRBV28 and TRBJ1-5; 9 nucleotides agree with TRBD1. The CDR3 runs to 15 residues. With 5 bases clipped from V and 6 bases from J, the junction kept 8 bases outside the gene matches. CDR1 is MDHEN, CDR2 SYDVKM, per germline. The CDR3 bases are TGTGCCAGCAGTCCGGACAGGGGAGGGAGTCAGCCCCAGCATTTT. Protein sequence: CASSPDRGGSQPQHF.

This chain joins TRBV27 and TRBJ2-7; TRBD1 aligns across 9 bases. The length of the CDR3 is 14 residues. V was clipped by 0 bases and J by 5 bases; unmatched bases: 2. Germline V gene sequence: CDR1 MNHEY, CDR2 SMNVEV (reference sequence). The DNA for the CDR3 is TGTGCCAGCAGTTTATCCGGACAGGGGAACGAGCAGTACTTC. Protein product: CASSLSGQGNEQYF.

The J gene is TRBJ1-5, the V gene TRBV10-2; D gene uncertain. Germline values: CDR1 WSHSY, CDR2 SAAADI. The germline V and J ends were trimmed by 4 bases and 1 base, with 8 bases remaining between them. This CDR3 spans 14 amino acids. The CDR3 here is CASSGGRSNQPQHF. The DNA of the CDR3 is TGCGCCAGCAGTGGAGGCAGGAGCAATCAGCCCCAGCATTTT.